The rows below give T cell receptor beta chains drawn from one sample of a study of CD8+ T cells in alopecia areata. Clones were sequenced by immunoSEQ multiplex PCR, and TCRdb holds only the in-frame ones, with some missing. The sample holds about 200,000 clones, about three fifths seen once. The sample here was CD4+ T cells sorted from blood, taken at week 24, from a patient treated with tofacitinib. The receptor source for this set is a human donor with alopecia areata. CDR3s include the opening cysteine and the closing phenylalanine or tryptophan. The D gene is left open where the match is weak. Clone sizes are given selectively: once, few, many, or a class where the clone is expanded.

size,J,D,V,CDR3,DNA
once,TRBJ2-3,TRBD2,TRBV5-1,CASSLAGAADTQYF,TGCGCCAGCAGCCTAGCGGGTGCCGCAGATACGCAGTATTTT
few,TRBJ1-5,-,TRBV19,CASSVGQYNQPQHF,TGTGCCAGTAGTGTTGGACAGTACAATCAGCCCCAGCATTTT
few,TRBJ2-6,TRBD1,TRBV5-4,CASSPMDRGRSGANVLTF,TGTGCCAGCAGCCCGATGGACAGGGGAAGATCTGGGGCCAACGTCCTGACTTTC
-,TRBJ1-2,-,TRBV30,CAWRRGNNYGYTF,TGTGCCTGGAGACGGGGAAATAACTATGGCTACACCTTC
-,TRBJ2-5,-,TRBV7-6,CASSFHQGTQYF,TGTGCCAGCAGCTTTCATCAAGGAACCCAGTACTTC
-,TRBJ2-3,TRBD2,TRBV30,CASGLAGISTDTQYF,TGTGCCTCGGGACTAGCGGGAATTAGCACAGATACGCAGTATTTT
few,TRBJ2-5,-,TRBV2,CASRTKTQYF,TGTGCCAGTAGAACTAAGACCCAGTACTTC
few,TRBJ2-7,-,TRBV28,CASSGSALQTEQYF,TGTGCCAGCAGTGGTTCGGCCCTTCAGACCGAGCAGTACTTC
-,TRBJ2-1,TRBD2,TRBV9,CASSALAGGTNEQFF,TGTGCCAGCAGCGCACTAGCGGGGGGTACCAATGAGCAGTTCTTC
-,TRBJ1-2,-,TRBV19,CASSMRTENYGYTF,TGTGCCAGTAGTATGAGAACCGAGAACTATGGCTACACCTTC
-,TRBJ2-5,TRBD1,TRBV5-1,CASSLSPDRGETQYF,TGCGCCAGCAGCTTATCCCCGGACAGGGGAGAGACCCAGTACTTC
few,TRBJ2-5,TRBD1,TRBV30,CAWSVRGPWIGTGGRVGETQYF,TGTGCCTGGAGTGTACGAGGACCTTGGATCGGGACAGGGGGTAGGGTAGGAGAGACCCAGTACTTC
few,TRBJ2-3,TRBD2,TRBV2,CASRETSGSTDTQYF,TGTGCCAGCAGGGAGACTAGCGGGAGCACAGATACGCAGTATTTT
-,TRBJ1-5,-,TRBV2,CASSEGQYSNQPQHF,TGTGCCAGCAGTGAAGGACAGTATAGCAATCAGCCCCAGCATTTT
few,TRBJ2-3,-,TRBV5-1,CASSLGVTSTDTQYF,TGCGCCAGCAGCTTGGGAGTTACTAGCACAGATACGCAGTATTTT
-,TRBJ1-6,TRBD1,TRBV23-1,CASSQPGTGSNSPLHF,TGCGCCAGCAGTCAACCTGGGACAGGAAGCAATTCACCCCTCCACTTT
-,TRBJ1-2,-,TRBV9,CASSEQAGPASGYTF,TGTGCCAGCAGCGAACAGGCGGGTCCGGCGAGTGGCTACACCTTC
many,TRBJ2-3,-,TRBV7-9,CASSPRASAKSTDTQYF,TGTGCCAGCAGTCCCCGGGCTAGCGCTAAAAGCACAGATACGCAGTATTTT
-,TRBJ1-5,-,TRBV27,CASSFEGLSNQPQHF,TGTGCCAGCAGTTTCGAGGGTTTAAGCAATCAGCCCCAGCATTTT
-,TRBJ2-3,-,TRBV2,CASSESLEGATQYF,TGTGCCAGCAGTGAATCACTAGAAGGTGCTACGCAGTATTTT
few,TRBJ2-1,TRBD2,TRBV10-3,CAISDTRGTSGSSYNEQFF,TGTGCCATCAGTGACACAAGAGGTACTAGCGGGAGCTCCTACAATGAGCAGTTCTTC
-,TRBJ2-2,TRBD1,TRBV19,CASSAYDRGRELFF,TGTGCCAGTAGTGCCTACGACAGGGGCCGGGAGCTGTTTTTT
once,TRBJ2-2,-,TRBV6-5,CAISEKVGTGELFF,TGTGCCATCAGTGAGAAAGTGGGCACCGGGGAGCTGTTTTTT
-,TRBJ1-1,-,TRBV5-6,CASSHRTMYAFF,TGTGCCAGCAGCCATCGGACAATGTACGCTTTCTTT
-,TRBJ1-5,TRBD1,TRBV19,CASRTRSGQGAINQPQHF,TGTGCCAGTAGGACACGATCCGGACAGGGGGCGATCAATCAGCCCCAGCATTTT
-,TRBJ2-3,-,TRBV18,CASSDSRGRTDTQYF,TGTGCCAGCTCAGACTCCCGGGGCCGCACAGATACGCAGTATTTT
few,TRBJ1-2,-,TRBV6-1,CASSDNLGYGYTF,TGTGCCAGCAGTGACAACTTGGGGTATGGCTACACCTTC
-,TRBJ2-5,TRBD2,TRBV15,CATSRVGSGSPLQETQYF,TGTGCCACCAGCAGAGTGGGTAGCGGGAGTCCTCTCCAAGAGACCCAGTACTTC
few,TRBJ2-7,TRBD2,TRBV28,CASNPSGPSYEQYF,TGTGCCAGCAATCCTAGCGGGCCCTCCTACGAGCAGTACTTC
-,TRBJ2-1,-,TRBV7-2,CASSLEPPATGEQFF,TGTGCCAGCAGCTTGGAGCCCCCCGCTACGGGTGAGCAGTTCTTC
once,TRBJ1-1,-,TRBV29-1,CSARRTANTEAFF,TGCAGCGCCAGGCGGACGGCGAACACTGAAGCTTTCTTT
-,TRBJ1-5,-,TRBV28,CASSVDGSNQPQHF,TGTGCCAGCAGTGTGGACGGTAGCAATCAGCCCCAGCATTTT